This passage covers 17 T cell receptor beta chains from one sample sequenced in a study of blood T cell repertoires in COVID-19. Profiling relied on immunoSEQ multiplex PCR, and the TCRdb table lists in-frame clones only, not all of them. The table includes roughly 80,000 clones, more than 60% detected once. The sequenced sample consisted of peripheral blood. These receptors were collected from a human donor in a cohort sampled during active COVID-19.

The gene calls are TRBV30 and TRBJ1-6, with 8 bases matching TRBD1. There are 15 residues in the CDR3. Germline V CDR1 and CDR2: GTSNPN, SVGIG (reference sequence). J was trimmed by 2 bases and V by 4 bases; bases with no gene match: 4. The CDR3 DNA follows: TGTGCCTGGACAGACAGGGGAACCTATAATTCACCCCTCCACTTT. It encodes CAWTDRGTYNSPLHF.

This chain joins TRBV6-6 and TRBJ2-1; 11 nucleotides line up with TRBD2. This CDR3 is 15 amino acids long. CDR1 is MNHNY, CDR2 SVGAGI, per germline (reference sequence). V lost 4 bases and J lost 5; bases outside the gene matches: 4. CDR3 nucleotide sequence: TGTGCCAGCAGTTGGGGGACTAGCGGTAACAATGAGCAGTTCTTC. It is translated as CASSWGTSGNNEQFF.

The chain links TRBV5-5 to TRBJ2-2; 10 bases map to TRBD1. Germline-derived CDR1 and CDR2 are SGHKS and YYEKEE (reference sequence). This CDR3 is 15 amino acids long. The trim removed 3 bases at V and 7 bases at J, leaving 6 bases unmatched. The CDR3 DNA sequence: TGTGCCAGCAGCTGGAGACAGGGGGCAGGCGGGGAGCTGTTTTTT. This sequence encodes CASSWRQGAGGELFF.

This chain joins TRBV29-1 and TRBJ2-1, with D perhaps matching TRBD2 (5 bases). Trimming cost V 5 bases and J 8 bases, with 16 bases left between them. Germline values: CDR1 SQVTM, CDR2 ANQGSEA. The CDR3 runs 13 residues. The CDR3 nucleotides are TGCAGCGTTTATCTAGCCCCGTGGTATGAGCAGTTCTTC. Its translation is CSVYLAPWYEQFF.

As regards this clone: Other DNA sequences in the same sample also yield this CDR3. V usage is TRBV7-9 and J usage is TRBJ1-1; 7 bases are shared with TRBD1. This CDR3 has 13 residues. The germline gives CDR1 SEHNR, CDR2 FQNEAQ (reference sequence). Trimming cost V 7 bases and J 5 bases; bases outside gene matches: 7. The DNA of the CDR3 is TGTGCCAGCACCCAGGGGGGTGGGACTGAAGCTTTCTTT. Encoded protein: CASTQGGGTEAFF.

V gene TRBV9 combines with J gene TRBJ2-7, with a tentative D call TRBD1 (6 bases). There are 14 residues in the CDR3. The V end lost 4 bases, the J end lost 5 bases, and 16 bases lay between the germline ends. Germline CDR1 SGDLS, CDR2 YYNGEE. CDR3 region: CASSPPTGWDEQYF. The CDR3 region has the DNA TGTGCCAGCAGCCCACCGACAGGTTGGGACGAGCAGTACTTC.

This sequence joins TRBV20-1 and TRBJ2-1; D is uncertain. Germline CDR1 DFQATT, CDR2 SNEGSKA (reference sequence). The germline V and J ends were trimmed by 0 bases and 10 bases, with 7 bases remaining between them. The CDR3 extends over 11 amino acids. CDR3 residues: CSARDAEEQFF. DNA for the CDR3: TGCAGTGCTAGAGATGCGGAGGAGCAGTTCTTC.

This chain joins TRBV4-3 and TRBJ2-1; 9 bases are a match to TRBD2. With 4 bases clipped from V and 10 bases from J, the junction kept 5 bases outside the gene matches. This CDR3 is 13 amino acids long. Germline V gene sequence: CDR1 LGHNA, CDR2 YSLEER. The CDR3 DNA follows: TGCGCCAGCAGCCCGCGGACTAGCGACGAGCAGTTCTTC. This translates into CASSPRTSDEQFF.

The chain employs TRBV7-9 and TRBJ2-1, with 8 bases aligning to TRBD2. The germline V gene has CDR1 SEHNR and CDR2 FQNEAQ (reference sequence). This CDR3 has 13 amino acids. The V and J ends lost 3 bases and 8 bases, in that order; junction bases with no gene match: 3. CDR3 amino acids: CASSFGGGHEQFF. CDR3 DNA: TGTGCCAGCAGCTTCGGCGGGGGGCATGAGCAGTTCTTC.

J is TRBJ2-1 and V is TRBV27, with D perhaps matching TRBD1 (6 bases). The germline CDR1 and CDR2 sequences are MNHEY and SMNVEV (reference sequence). V lost 3 bases to trimming and J lost 0 bases, with 12 bases between them. The CDR3 totals 16 residues. The CDR3 DNA follows: TGTGCCAGCAGTTTGGGGGCGCCGAGCTCCTACAATGAGCAGTTCTTC. Protein product: CASSLGAPSSYNEQFF.

The chain is built from TRBV29-1 and TRBJ2-5; D gene ambiguous. CDR1 and CDR2 (germline): SQVTM, ANQGSEA. The CDR3 is 11 residues long. Trimming removed 4 bases from V and 5 bases from J, with 8 bases in between. The CDR3 is CSVVQRETQYF. CDR3 sequence (DNA): TGCAGCGTTGTCCAGCGCGAGACCCAGTACTTC.

The rearrangement links TRBV10-2 to TRBJ1-6, with D possibly matching TRBD1 (5 bases). There are 15 residues in the CDR3. Trimming pared 8 bases from V and 4 bases from J, leaving 15 bases between. Germline loops: CDR1 WSHSY, CDR2 SAAADI. The CDR3 coding sequence is TGCGCCAGCGGGTCGGGGGTAGGGTATAATTCACCCCTCCACTTT. It translates to CASGSGVGYNSPLHF.

This clone was found a few times. V gene TRBV4-1 combines with J gene TRBJ2-5; TRBD2 matches at 7 bases. The J segment lost 5 bases and the V segment lost 4 bases, leaving 7 bases of the junction unmatched. This CDR3 is built from 14 residues. CDR1 and CDR2 from the germline V gene are MGHRA and YSYEKL. The chain's CDR3 is CASSPLAGDETQYF. CDR3 coding DNA: TGCGCCAGCAGCCCACTGGCGGGGGATGAGACCCAGTACTTC.

The rearrangement joins TRBV25-1 to TRBJ2-1; 9 bases line up with TRBD2. The germline V gene encodes CDR1 MGHDK and CDR2 SYGVNS. The CDR3 sequence is 16 residues long. V was clipped by 3 bases and J by 4 bases; unmatched bases: 7. Written as DNA, the CDR3 is TGTGCCAGCAGTGACTCCGGGACTAGCTGGTACAATGAGCAGTTCTTC. Protein: CASSDSGTSWYNEQFF.

The V and J genes are TRBV28 and TRBJ2-1, with D perhaps TRBD2 (6 bases). Germline lookup yields CDR1 MDHEN and CDR2 SYDVKM. The ends were cut back, 7 bases at V and 8 bases at J, with 21 bases in the middle. The CDR3 sequence is 15 residues long. CDR3 sequence reads: CASMSGVPQVDEQFF. In DNA form, the CDR3 reads TGTGCCAGCATGTCGGGAGTTCCGCAGGTGGATGAGCAGTTCTTC.

This chain uses TRBV30 with TRBJ1-5, with a tentative D call TRBD1 (6 bases). The CDR3 loop spans 14 amino acids. Germline values: CDR1 GTSNPN, CDR2 SVGIG (reference sequence). V was pared by 8 bases and J by 0 bases, with 14 bases between. Here the CDR3 reads CAAQGGDSNQPQHF. The CDR3 DNA reads TGTGCCGCCCAAGGGGGGGATAGCAATCAGCCCCAGCATTTT.

This chain connects TRBV27 to TRBJ2-3, with D perhaps TRBD1 (6 bases). Trimming took off 6 bases at V and 1 base at J, with 17 bases between the two ends. In germline, CDR1 is MNHEY, CDR2 SMNVEV (reference sequence). The length of the CDR3 is 16 residues. The DNA of the CDR3 is TGTGCCAGCAGCCCTTACAGGGCCCGCGGCACAGATACGCAGTATTTT. Translated, it gives CASSPYRARGTDTQYF.